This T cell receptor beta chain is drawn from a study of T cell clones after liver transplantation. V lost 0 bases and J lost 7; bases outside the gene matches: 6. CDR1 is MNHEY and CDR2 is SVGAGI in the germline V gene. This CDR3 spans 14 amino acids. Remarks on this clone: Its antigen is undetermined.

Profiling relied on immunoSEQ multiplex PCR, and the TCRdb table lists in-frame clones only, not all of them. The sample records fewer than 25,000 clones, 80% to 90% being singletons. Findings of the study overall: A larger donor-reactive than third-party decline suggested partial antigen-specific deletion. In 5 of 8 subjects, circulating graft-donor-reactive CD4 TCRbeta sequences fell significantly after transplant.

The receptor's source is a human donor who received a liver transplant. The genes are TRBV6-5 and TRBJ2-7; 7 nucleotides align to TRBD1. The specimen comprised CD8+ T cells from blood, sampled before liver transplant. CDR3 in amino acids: CASSYSPTGQEQYF. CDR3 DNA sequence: TGTGCCAGCAGTTACTCCCCGACAGGGCAAGAGCAGTACTTC.